The entry below gives a single TCR beta chain sequence along with its context. Its antigen remains undetermined. Nothing much larger sits one base from this clone, and base qualities are not available. This sample was included in a study of OX40 agonist ivuxolimab in advanced cancers. About the investigation overall: Ivuxolimab was an agonistic, fully human IgG2 monoclonal antibody directed against OX40 (CD134), a costimulatory receptor. The paper describes the monotherapy dose-escalation part (N of about 52 patients) of the phase I trial of ivuxolimab. Three dose-escalation patients achieved partial responses, one with hepatocellular carcinoma and two with cutaneous melanoma. Patients were allowed to have had prior anti-PD-1, anti-PD-L1 or anti-CTLA-4 therapy, and approximately 40% of the dose-escalation patients had been treated with checkpoint inhibitors. Of the approximately 50 patients in dose escalation, around 20 had hepatocellular carcinoma, roughly 15 had melanoma, 9 had renal cell carcinoma and 9 had head and neck cancer. The dose-escalation cohort was 80% to 90% male with a mean age of approximately 59 years, ranging from 23 to 79. Intravenous ivuxolimab was administered to patients every 2 weeks at six dose levels: 0.01, 0.1, 0.3, 1.5, 3 and 10 mg/kg. The point of sequencing TCRbeta in the periphery was to test whether ivuxolimab changed TCR sequence diversity and drove clonal T-cell expansion.

Spanning cysteine to phenylalanine, the CDR3 consists of 13 amino acids. Only the CDR3 part of the read is kept: 39 bases, read in frame from the first base. V was cut back by 4 bases and J by 6 bases, leaving a gap of 13 bases between them. CDR1 is given as SNHLY and CDR2 as FYNNEI, both from the germline V gene. The trial excluded patients who had a history of autoimmune disease or who were on systemic immunosuppression. Peripheral blood for TCR sequencing was collected from all dose cohorts at baseline, on cycle 4 day 1, and on cycle 7 day 1. Samples came from an open-label, multicenter, first-in-human phase I dose-escalation trial of ivuxolimab. Adults with locally advanced or metastatic head and neck squamous cell, hepatocellular, melanoma or renal cell carcinoma were enrolled in the trial. Before TCR sequencing, CD4+ T cells and CD8+ T cells from peripheral blood were sorted into separate populations.

What the research found in general, with its limitations: Antigen specificity was not determined for the clonally expanded peripheral T cells. After ivuxolimab, more expanded clones were found on average in CD8+ T cells than in CD4+ T cells. At doses of 0.1 to 3.0 mg/kg, clonal expansion of both CD4+ and CD8+ T cells in blood was seen between baseline and week 6. Low levels of normalized T-cell clonal expansion were also seen in some patients who did not respond. In the 0.1-3.0 mg/kg groups, partial responders were among the patients with the lowest normalized peripheral clonal expansion, particularly in CD8+ T cells.

For sequencing of the TCRbeta CDR3 region, genomic DNA was extracted from the sorted cells. TCRbeta CDR3 regions were sequenced using the immunoSEQ Assay. The table comes from immuneACCESS by way of TCRdb, which keeps in-frame sequences with V and J called. Part of the clones is missing from these tables; in studies checked, under half for an unresolved V gene and the rest for unknown reasons. The sample data list about 11,000 clones, and around four fifths of these were observed just once. The ten largest clones represent about 15% of the sample. This clonotype originated in an adult with an advanced solid tumor such as melanoma, head and neck, liver or kidney cancer. This specimen consisted of CD4+ or CD8+ T cells sorted from blood, obtained in a trial of the OX40 agonist ivuxolimab. The chain couples TRBV2 to TRBJ2-7, and TRBD2 may be the D gene, going by 5 matching bases. CDR3 region: CASSGGNLGEQYF. The DNA reads as follows: TGTGCCAGCAGTGGAGGGAATCTTGGCGAGCAGTACTTC.